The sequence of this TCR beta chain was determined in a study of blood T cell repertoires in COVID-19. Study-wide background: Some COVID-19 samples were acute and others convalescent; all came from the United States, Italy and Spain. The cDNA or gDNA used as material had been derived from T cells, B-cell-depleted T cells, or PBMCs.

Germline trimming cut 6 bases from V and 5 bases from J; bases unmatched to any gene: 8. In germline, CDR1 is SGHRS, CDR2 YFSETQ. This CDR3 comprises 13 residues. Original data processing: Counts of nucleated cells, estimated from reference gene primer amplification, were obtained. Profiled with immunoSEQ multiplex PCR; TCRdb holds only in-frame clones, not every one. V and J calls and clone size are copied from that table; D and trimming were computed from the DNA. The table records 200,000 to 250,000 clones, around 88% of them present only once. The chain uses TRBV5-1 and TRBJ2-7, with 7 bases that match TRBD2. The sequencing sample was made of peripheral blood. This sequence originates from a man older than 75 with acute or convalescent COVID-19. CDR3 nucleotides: TGCGCCAGCACCTGGGGGGGGAGGAACGAGCAGTACTTC. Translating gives CASTWGGRNEQYF.